This T cell receptor beta chain originates from a study of regulatory and conventional T cells in RAG deficiency. Germline V gene lookup returns CDR1 SGDLS and CDR2 YYNGEE. The CDR3 spans 16 residues. The V segment lost 0 bases and the J segment 0 bases; nucleotides outside the gene matches: 3. Blood CD4+ CD25-low CD127-high conventional T cells supplied the genomic DNA template. Study outcomes and limitations: Omenn CD25-high CD127-low cells may be activated cells, not true Tregs. Treg unique TCR beta sequences were about 91-fold fewer in Omenn syndrome and CID/AS patients than controls. Shannon entropy was markedly lower and Simpson indices higher in RAG-deficient patients than control T-cell subsets.

As to this clone: What it binds is unknown.

Produced via immunoSEQ multiplex PCR; TCRdb's table is partial and in-frame only. The sample consists of approximately 21,000 clones, 95% to 96% of them appearing once. This sample also appeared in a second study, on regulatory T cells. That report adds: The PCR used 52 TRBV and 13 TRBJ primers.

This clonotype was obtained from a human donor in good health. Sequencing used CD25- CD4+ T cells sorted from blood. V gene TRBV9 combines with J gene TRBJ2-1, with TRBD2 identical over 7 bases. The CDR3 DNA sequence: TGTGCCAGCAGCGTAGGGGGGGGAAGCTCCTACAATGAGCAGTTCTTC. This translates into CASSVGGGSSYNEQFF. Using reference TRBV9 and TRBJ2-1 for the parts outside the CDR3, the full variable domain is DSGVTQTPKHLITATGQRVTLRCSPRSGDLSVYWYQQSLDQGLQFLIQYYNGEERAKGNILERFSAQQFPDLHSELNLSSLELGDSALYFCASSVGGGSSYNEQFFGPGTRLTVL.